The entry that follows covers one T cell receptor (beta chain) sequence. Its target is unknown. Its ends do not fully match the called genes, so a read error is possible. This entry belongs to a study of T cell responses to AZD1222 COVID-19 vaccine. General observations from the study: Of spike-specific TCRs, nearly half reportedly target regions left unmutated in variants. Spike-specific TCR breadth rose after two AZD1222 doses, and depth rose as well. Clonal diversity may have been underestimated, and the donors were mostly white British, with more females than males.

Germline values: CDR1 KGHSH, CDR2 LQKENI. The length of the CDR3 is 13 residues. Assay: immunoSEQ multiplex PCR; the TCRdb copy retains only in-frame clones and omits some. In the table there are around 160,000 clones, nearly 90% of which are singletons. The sequencing used peripheral blood, collected on day 0 of AZD1222 vaccination. The source is an adult in good health. The V gene is TRBV18, the J gene TRBJ1-2, with TRBD1 as a possible D gene (6 bases). The CDR3 spells CANSQGLNYGYTF. The CDR3 DNA is TGTGCCAACTCACAGGGCCTTAACTATGGCTACACCTTC.